This is a list of T cell receptor beta chains from one sample in a study of blood T cell repertoires in COVID-19. The assay was immunoSEQ multiplex PCR, and TCRdb's table has in-frame clones only and misses some. The table lists 23,000 or so clones, 83% of them singletons, with roughly 7% in the top ten. What was sequenced was peripheral blood. Receptors originate from a human donor in a cohort sampled during active COVID-19. The CDR3 runs from the conserved cysteine through the conserved F or W. D genes are given only for firm matches. The size entry is marked missing in some rows and otherwise reads once, few, many or a size class.

clone size	V gene	D gene	J gene	CDR3 protein	CDR3 DNA
-	TRBV11-2	-	TRBJ1-3	CASSTGTTNSGNTIYF	TGTGCCAGCAGCACCGGGACAACAAACTCTGGAAACACCATATATTTT
-	TRBV30	-	TRBJ1-1	CAWSVPGADTEAFF	TGTGCCTGGAGTGTACCAGGGGCGGACACTGAAGCTTTCTTT
few	TRBV6-2/TRBV6-3	-	TRBJ1-1	CASSYRVNTEAFF	TGTGCCAGCAGTTACAGAGTGAACACTGAAGCTTTCTTT
-	TRBV3-1/TRBV3-2	-	TRBJ1-2	CASSVQPQTTDYGYTF	TGTGCCAGCAGTGTTCAGCCCCAGACTACCGACTATGGCTACACCTTC
-	TRBV30	TRBD2	TRBJ2-4	CAWSESGGGNIQYF	TGTGCCTGGAGTGAGAGCGGGGGGGGAAACATTCAGTACTTC
-	TRBV19	TRBD1	TRBJ1-2	CASSEGQDYGYTF	TGTGCCAGTAGCGAGGGACAGGACTATGGCTACACCTTC
-	TRBV29-1	-	TRBJ1-1	CSVRIDMNTEAFF	TGCAGCGTACGTATAGATATGAACACTGAAGCTTTCTTT
-	TRBV4-3	-	TRBJ2-1	CASSQDIGAGYNEQFF	TGCGCCAGCAGCCAAGATATCGGAGCGGGCTACAATGAGCAGTTCTTC
-	TRBV5-4	-	TRBJ1-2	CASSLQGSHGYTF	TGTGCCAGCAGCCTGCAGGGAAGTCATGGCTACACCTTC
-	TRBV30	-	TRBJ2-5	CAWSVSQETQYF	TGTGCCTGGAGTGTTTCACAAGAGACCCAGTACTTC
-	TRBV19	TRBD2	TRBJ2-2	CASIHRGANTGELFF	TGTGCCAGTATACATCGGGGGGCGAACACCGGGGAGCTGTTTTTT
-	TRBV28	-	TRBJ1-2	CASSLTPLQTF	TGTGCCAGCAGTCTGACTCCACTTCAGACCTTC
-	TRBV11-2	-	TRBJ2-7	CASSLVRRTEYVGHF	TGTGCCAGCAGCTTAGTGCGAAGGACAGAGTACGTCGGACACTTC
-	TRBV18	-	TRBJ1-1	CASSPSVPGNTEAFF	TGTGCCAGCTCACCCTCGGTTCCAGGCAACACTGAAGCTTTCTTT
-	TRBV11-1	-	TRBJ2-3	CASKNRGDTQYF	TGTGCCAGCAAAAATAGGGGGGATACGCAGTATTTT
-	TRBV4-2	-	TRBJ1-2	CASSQEAGRANYGYTF	TGTGCCAGCAGCCAAGAGGCGGGCAGAGCTAACTATGGCTACACCTTC
-	TRBV19	TRBD1	TRBJ1-2	CAGKGTGTDYGYTF	TGTGCCGGAAAGGGTACCGGGACAGACTATGGCTACACCTTC
-	TRBV28	TRBD1	TRBJ1-1	CASSPRQGVPAFF	TGTGCCAGCAGTCCGAGACAGGGGGTCCCGGCTTTCTTT
-	TRBV11-2	-	TRBJ2-7	CASSFTGEQYF	TGTGCCAGCAGCTTTACGGGGGAGCAGTACTTC
-	TRBV5-1	TRBD1	TRBJ1-1	CASSLGWTRQGDTEAFF	TGCGCCAGCAGCTTGGGCTGGACACGGCAGGGGGACACTGAAGCTTTCTTT
-	TRBV7-9	-	TRBJ1-3	CASSLSSGNTIYF	TGTGCCAGCAGCTTATCGTCTGGAAACACCATATATTTT
-	TRBV6-5	TRBD1	TRBJ2-7	CASRRGQSYEQYF	TGTGCCAGCAGACGGGGACAGAGCTACGAGCAGTACTTC
-	TRBV27	TRBD1	TRBJ2-7	CASSQDRRRYEQYF	TGTGCCAGCAGTCAGGACAGGCGCCGCTACGAGCAGTACTTC
-	TRBV7-2	-	TRBJ2-1	CASSFTGSSYNEQFF	TGTGCCAGCAGCTTTACAGGGAGCTCCTACAATGAGCAGTTCTTC
-	TRBV2	TRBD2	TRBJ2-3	CASSPAGVGTDTQYF	TGTGCCAGCAGCCCAGCGGGGGTGGGGACAGATACGCAGTATTTT
-	TRBV2	-	TRBJ2-3	CASSDLGGGLTDTQYF	TGTGCCAGCAGTGATTTGGGGGGGGGCTTGACAGATACGCAGTATTTT
-	TRBV11-2	TRBD1	TRBJ1-2	CASSSGTGGSIYGYTF	TGTGCCAGCAGCTCCGGGACAGGGGGCTCTATCTATGGCTACACCTTC
-	TRBV19	TRBD2	TRBJ2-3	CASSIRLAGGTRTDTQYF	TGTGCCAGTAGTATCCGACTAGCGGGGGGAACTCGCACAGATACGCAGTATTTT
-	TRBV7-9	-	TRBJ2-7	CASSFPPWRGGYEQYF	TGTGCCAGCAGCTTTCCCCCTTGGAGAGGGGGATACGAGCAGTACTTC
-	TRBV3-1/TRBV3-2	-	TRBJ1-2	CASSQASLSGYTF	TGTGCCAGCAGCCAAGCTTCGTTAAGCGGCTACACCTTC
-	TRBV6-6	TRBD1	TRBJ2-2	CASSYPPGGASGELFF	TGTGCCAGCAGTTACCCCCCAGGGGGCGCATCCGGGGAGCTGTTTTTT
-	TRBV7-9	-	TRBJ2-1	CASSITSSYNEQFF	TGTGCCAGCAGCATTACGAGTTCCTACAATGAGCAGTTCTTC